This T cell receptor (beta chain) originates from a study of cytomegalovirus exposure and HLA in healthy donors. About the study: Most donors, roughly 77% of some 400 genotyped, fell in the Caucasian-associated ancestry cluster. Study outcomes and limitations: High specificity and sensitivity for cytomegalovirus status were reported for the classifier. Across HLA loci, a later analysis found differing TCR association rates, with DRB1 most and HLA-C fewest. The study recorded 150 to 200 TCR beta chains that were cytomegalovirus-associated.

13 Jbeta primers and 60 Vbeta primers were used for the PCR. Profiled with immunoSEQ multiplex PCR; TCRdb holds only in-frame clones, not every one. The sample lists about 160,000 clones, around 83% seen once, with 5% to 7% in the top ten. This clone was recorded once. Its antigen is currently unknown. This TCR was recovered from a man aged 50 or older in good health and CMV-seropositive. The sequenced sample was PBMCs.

The CDR3 nucleotides read TGTGCCAGCTCCCTCAGCGAGAGCACTGAAGCTTTCTTT. It encodes CASSLSESTEAFF. The chain combines TRBV18 with TRBJ1-1; D is uncertain. In germline, CDR1 is KGHSH, CDR2 LQKENI. The CDR3 has 13 amino acids. Trimming left V 6 bases short and J 4 bases short, with 12 bases between.